A selection of T cell receptor beta chains follows, all from one sample in a study of CD4 T cells in relation to SARS-CoV-2 and coronaviruses. This table comes from immunoSEQ multiplex PCR, and its TCRdb copy is limited to in-frame clones, with some not included. The sample shows tens of thousands of clones, roughly 90% of them seen only once. The specimen was memory CD4+ T cells from PBMCs. These receptors were taken from an adult with COVID-19. The CDR3 runs from the conserved cysteine through the conserved F or W. A D gene is named only where the DNA matches it firmly. Clone size appears in some rows only: once, few, many, or a class for an expanded clone.

DNA	CDR3	V	J	size	D
TGTGCCAGCTCACCGGGATACGAGCAGTACTTC	CASSPGYEQYF	TRBV18	TRBJ2-7	.	.
TGTGCCAGCAGCCCGAGCCAGGGGGCCCGGACTAACTATGGCTACACCTTC	CASSPSQGARTNYGYTF	TRBV9	TRBJ1-2	.	TRBD1
TGCAGCGTTGAAGACGCCCCAGGGGGCGCCGGCGGAAACACCATATATTTT	CSVEDAPGGAGGNTIYF	TRBV29-1	TRBJ1-3	.	TRBD1
TGTGCCAGCAGCCCCATTACGTCCAGAAAGCAGTTCTTC	CASSPITSRKQFF	TRBV6-5	TRBJ2-1	once	.
TGTGCCAGCAGCCCGGGGCTAGCGGGGGGGGGAGGGTTGATTGGGGCGCAGTATTTT	CASSPGLAGGGGLIGAQYF	TRBV7-2	TRBJ2-3	.	TRBD2
TGTGCCTGGAGCCGGGCGGGAGGGGCTTTCTTT	CAWSRAGGAFF	TRBV30	TRBJ1-1	.	.
TGTGCCAGCAGCTTAGAGTCAGGGAATCAGCCCCAGCATTTT	CASSLESGNQPQHF	TRBV5-5	TRBJ1-5	.	.
TGTGCCAGTAGTATGATTCGGGGGTCAGAGAAAGGCTACACCTTC	CASSMIRGSEKGYTF	TRBV19	TRBJ1-2	.	.
TGTGCCAGCAATACAGGGGCTGACTCTGGCTACACCTTC	CASNTGADSGYTF	TRBV6-5	TRBJ1-2	.	TRBD1
TGCGCCAGCAGCGGGGACAGTGGCTACGAGCAGTACTTC	CASSGDSGYEQYF	TRBV5-1	TRBJ2-7	.	TRBD1
TGTGCCAGCAGGGCAGGGGGCTGGAACACTGAAGCTTTCTTT	CASRAGGWNTEAFF	TRBV11-3	TRBJ1-1	.	TRBD1
TGTGCCAGCAGCTTGGGGGACAGAGCCACAGATACGCAGTATTTT	CASSLGDRATDTQYF	TRBV5-6	TRBJ2-3	.	TRBD1
TGTGCCAGCAGTGCACAGGGGGTGGACTCAGAGACCCAGTACTTC	CASSAQGVDSETQYF	TRBV2	TRBJ2-5	.	TRBD1
TGTGCCAGCAGCCCTGATCGAAGCGGGGGGGCCGAGGGTATAGATACGCAGTATTTT	CASSPDRSGGAEGIDTQYF	TRBV6-2/TRBV6-3	TRBJ2-3	.	TRBD2
TGTGCCACTGGACAGGGGTATGAAAAACTGTTTTTT	CATGQGYEKLFF	TRBV6-5	TRBJ1-4	.	TRBD1
TGTGCCAGCAGTCGGGCCAACACCGGGGAGCTGTTTTTT	CASSRANTGELFF	TRBV27	TRBJ2-2	.	.
TGTGCCAGCAGCTTGGATTCTGGGACACGCACTGAAGCTTTCTTT	CASSLDSGTRTEAFF	TRBV5-4	TRBJ1-1	.	.
TGTGCCAGCAGCTTAGCTAGCGGGGGGGCCTCAGATACGCAGTATTTT	CASSLASGGASDTQYF	TRBV7-6	TRBJ2-3	.	TRBD2
TGTGCCAGCAGTGATCGACAGTGGAATGGCTACACCTTC	CASSDRQWNGYTF	TRBV25-1	TRBJ1-2	.	.
TGTGCCAGCTCACCGATGCAGGGAGAGGTGTTTTTT	CASSPMQGEVFF	TRBV18	TRBJ2-2	.	.
TGTGCCAGCAGGGCCGGGACGGCGAACACCGGGGAGCTGTTTTTT	CASRAGTANTGELFF	TRBV2	TRBJ2-2	.	.
TGTGCCAGCAGTGAAACCCGAAACAGGGCTGATACGCAGTACTTC	CASSETRNRADTQYF	TRBV6-1	TRBJ2-7	few	.
TGCGCCAGCAGCCCCTCACAGGGCCAACAGACCCAGTACTTC	CASSPSQGQQTQYF	TRBV5-1	TRBJ2-5	.	.
TGTGCCAGCAGCCCCGGCCGGCTGCCACCTAATCAGTACTTC	CASSPGRLPPNQYF	TRBV7-2	TRBJ2-7	once	.
TGCAGCGTTGCCCCAGGGGCAGATACGCAGTATTTT	CSVAPGADTQYF	TRBV29-1	TRBJ2-3	.	.
TGTGCCAGCAGCTTGGCTACCTTTCAGGGAGGCACTGAAGCTTTCTTT	CASSLATFQGGTEAFF	TRBV5-6	TRBJ1-1	.	.
TGTGCCAGCAGCCCTAGCGGGACTAGCACAGATACGCAGTATTTT	CASSPSGTSTDTQYF	TRBV7-9	TRBJ2-3	.	TRBD2
TGTGCCAGCTCGCCGAGGCTAGCGAACTACAATGAGCAGTTCTTC	CASSPRLANYNEQFF	TRBV18	TRBJ2-1	.	.
TGTGCCAGCAGCTTAGGGTCAGGAGGTTCCTATGGCTACACCTTC	CASSLGSGGSYGYTF	TRBV11-2	TRBJ1-2	.	.
TGTGCCAGCGGATTTTGGGCCTCCGAAAAACTGTTTTTT	CASGFWASEKLFF	TRBV11-2	TRBJ1-4	.	.
TGTGCCAGTTTCCGGGACAACTCCTACGAGCAGTACTTC	CASFRDNSYEQYF	TRBV19	TRBJ2-7	.	.
TGTGCCAGCATTGTCTCTGGGGCCAACGTCCTGACTTTC	CASIVSGANVLTF	TRBV6-5	TRBJ2-6	.	.
TGTGCCAGCAGTTCACCCGGGGGCTGGGGCTATGGCTACACCTTC	CASSSPGGWGYGYTF	TRBV28	TRBJ1-2	.	.
TGTGCCAGCAGCTCCAATGGGGGCAAACGCTACACCTTC	CASSSNGGKRYTF	TRBV11-2	TRBJ1-2	once	.
TGTGCCAGCACCCTAACGGGACTACCCTACGAGCAGTACTTC	CASTLTGLPYEQYF	TRBV11-2	TRBJ2-7	.	TRBD2
TGTGCCAGCACCCTTGGCGGGGGCCGGTGGAACAAGCAGTACTTC	CASTLGGGRWNKQYF	TRBV6-5	TRBJ2-7	.	.
TGTGCCAGCAAGCGCTTGGGGAACACTGAAGCTTTCTTT	CASKRLGNTEAFF	TRBV14	TRBJ1-1	.	.
TGTGCCAGCAGCTCAACCGGGGACTTGTTCCAAGAGACCCAGTACTTC	CASSSTGDLFQETQYF	TRBV7-3	TRBJ2-5	once	.
TGTGCCAGCAGCTCAGCGCAGGCAGGGCGCTCACCCCTCCACTTT	CASSSAQAGRSPLHF	TRBV7-9	TRBJ1-6	.	.
TGTGCCAGCAGCCTAGACAGGGGGTATCAGCCCCAGCATTTT	CASSLDRGYQPQHF	TRBV7-2	TRBJ1-5	.	TRBD1
TGTGCCAGCAGTGACCCAGCAGGAAGGAACACCGGGGAGCTGTTTTTT	CASSDPAGRNTGELFF	TRBV6-1	TRBJ2-2	once	.
TGTGCCAGCAGCTTGGAGGGCCAGTATAGCAATCAGCCCCAGCATTTT	CASSLEGQYSNQPQHF	TRBV5-5	TRBJ1-5	.	.
TGTGCCAGCTCGAGGTTGGGTGGGGCCAACGTCCTGACTTTC	CASSRLGGANVLTF	TRBV5-8	TRBJ2-6	.	.
TGTGCCAGTAGTATCGCGGGGGGGGGAAGGAACGCAGATACGCAGTATTTT	CASSIAGGGRNADTQYF	TRBV19	TRBJ2-3	.	TRBD2
TGTGCCGGCAGGGTCGGCTATGGCTACACCTTC	CAGRVGYGYTF	TRBV7-2	TRBJ1-2	.	.
TGTGCCAGCAGTTCCAGCGGACAGACCCAGTACTTC	CASSSSGQTQYF	TRBV6-5	TRBJ2-5	.	.
TGTGCCAGCAGCTTGGGCGGTAGGACAGTCCAAGAGACCCAGTACTTC	CASSLGGRTVQETQYF	TRBV5-4	TRBJ2-5	.	.
TGTGCCAGTAGTATCGAGGGGACAGGGAACTACGAGCAGTACTTC	CASSIEGTGNYEQYF	TRBV19	TRBJ2-7	.	TRBD1
TGTGCCAGCAGTTACTCCACGACAGGGATTCAAGGCGAGCAGTACTTC	CASSYSTTGIQGEQYF	TRBV6-5	TRBJ2-7	.	TRBD1
TGTGCCAGCAGCCGGACTGAGGGCTATGGCTACACCTTC	CASSRTEGYGYTF	TRBV11-2	TRBJ1-2	.	.
TGTGCCAGCAGCTTGGCGGTGGTCTACGAGCAGTACTTC	CASSLAVVYEQYF	TRBV5-6	TRBJ2-7	.	.
TGTGCCAGCAGCTACAGGGATGAGCAGTTCTTC	CASSYRDEQFF	TRBV6-5	TRBJ2-1	.	.